This T cell receptor (beta chain) is from a study of CD8 T cells in Susac syndrome. Study outcomes and limitations: The authors acknowledged that the study's TCR sequencing and HLA analysis involved relatively few individuals.

From blood CD8+ and CD4+ T cells, TCR beta sequences were generated. Relapsing-remitting disease, either stable or active, was present in the multiple sclerosis controls, who were treatment-naive patients. TEMRA cells were FACS-enriched and CD8+ and CD4+ T cells negatively isolated. Germline V gives CDR1 SEHNR, CDR2 FQNEAQ (reference sequence). CDR3 size: 13 residues. Trimming took 6 bases from V and 4 from J, leaving 12 bases between them. Random hexamers primed reverse transcription of about 0.45 to 1 ug RNA. TCRdb itself ran the immunoSEQ multiplex PCR reads through MiXCR, one entry per CDR3 protein. Among tens of thousands of distinct CDR3 sequences, approximately 96% were seen once, and the ten largest hold over 0.09%. In the case of this clonotype: What it binds is not known.

This clonotype was sampled from a human donor with multiple sclerosis. The chain is built from TRBV7-9 and TRBJ1-1; no clear D. Sequenced sample: CD4+ T cells from PBMCs. CDR3 nucleotides: TGTGCCAGCAGACCTCCCGAGGTCACTGAAGCTTTCTTT. It specifies CASRPPEVTEAFF.